Below, 10 T cell receptor beta chains from the same sample are listed, as sequenced in a study of blood T cells in healthy people across ages (dated by TCRdb to between 2014 and 2017). Libraries were made using 5' RACE. Sequencing instrument: Illumina HiSeq 2500. The second PCR ran for roughly 6 to 11 cycles and used a J-beta primer mix along with a sample-barcoded 5' primer. TCRdb itself trimmed the public reads at Q25 with fastp, ran MiXCR and retained productive beta chains. Every CDR3 protein is listed once, alongside the most common genes and DNA of its rows. This sample lists around 1,100,000 distinct CDR3 sequences; more than 30% were detected once. The top ten hold approximately 14% of the sample. Input material: blood. The receptors come from a man aged 18 to 30 in good health.

In its sample, this clonotype was seen a few times. The chain carries TRBV20-1 and TRBJ2-5; 7 bases match TRBD1. Germline CDR1 reads DFQATT; CDR2 reads SNEGSKA (reference sequence). The CDR3 is 14 amino acids. With 4 bases clipped from V and 4 bases from J, the junction kept 9 bases outside the gene matches. The CDR3 loop reads CSAIRLTGSETQYF. The DNA for the CDR3 is TGCAGTGCTATACGACTGACAGGGTCAGAGACCCAGTACTTC.

V and J are TRBV12-3 or TRBV12-4 and TRBJ2-5; D is ambiguous. The CDR3 covers 14 residues. V lost 5 bases and J lost 8, with 18 bases in between. The CDR3 region has the DNA TGTGCCAGCAGTGTTAGTGGGGTAGAGGATACCCAGTACTTC. Its translation is CASSVSGVEDTQYF.

This clonotype was detected many times. V is TRBV4-3 and J is TRBJ2-7; D is possibly TRBD1 (5 bases). The CDR3 runs 15 residues. Germline CDR1 LGHNA, CDR2 YSLEER. V dropped 0 bases and J dropped 6 bases, with 15 bases sitting between them. Written as DNA, the CDR3 is TGCGCCAGCAGCCAAGAGTATGCAGGGTCTTCCGAGCAGTACTTC. This translates into CASSQEYAGSSEQYF.

This clonotype was counted only a few times. The V gene is TRBV4-1, the J gene TRBJ2-3; unclear D gene. This CDR3 is 14 amino acids long. V was trimmed by 0 bases and J by 7 bases, leaving 11 bases between them. Germline loops: CDR1 MGHRA, CDR2 YSYEKL. The CDR3, as DNA: TGCGCCAGCAGCCAAGATTATCCCCAAAATACGCAGTATTTT. This codes for CASSQDYPQNTQYF.

This clonotype has at least ten counts. This chain links TRBV20-1 with TRBJ2-3, with TRBD2 matching 9 bases. Per germline, CDR1 DFQATT and CDR2 SNEGSKA (reference sequence). With V trimmed by 3 bases and J by 5 bases, 6 bases remained unmatched. This CDR3 spans 14 amino acids. The CDR3 DNA reads as TGCAGTGCTAGGGCGGGAGGGGTTGGAGATACGCAGTATTTT. Its translation: CSARAGGVGDTQYF.

Many counts were recorded for this clonotype. CDR3 nucleotide sequence: TGTGCCAGCAGCCTTGACAGAGATTACAATGAGCAGTTCTTC. Encoded protein: CASSLDRDYNEQFF. V and J are TRBV27 and TRBJ2-1, with D possibly TRBD1 on 5 matching bases. This CDR3 region has 14 residues. V was trimmed by 6 bases and J by 4 bases, leaving 13 bases between them. The V gene's germline CDR1 is MNHEY and CDR2 SMNVEV (reference sequence).

There are a few counts of this clonotype. The chain joins TRBV25-1 to TRBJ2-5, with D perhaps being TRBD1 or TRBD2 (5 bases each). The CDR3 sequence is 15 residues long. V lost 6 bases and J lost 2, with 16 bases in between. Germline CDR1 reads MGHDK; CDR2 reads SYGVNS. Written as DNA, the CDR3 is TGTGCCAGCAGCCCTCCGGGACCAGCACAAGAGACCCAGTACTTC. Protein product: CASSPPGPAQETQYF.

The J gene is TRBJ1-1, the V gene TRBV7-9; D is ambiguous. There are 12 residues in the CDR3. Germline CDR1 SEHNR, CDR2 FQNEAQ (reference sequence). The V end lost 1 base, the J end lost 7 bases, and 7 bases lay between the germline ends. This CDR3 reads CASSLGAVEAFF. The CDR3 coding sequence is TGTGCCAGCAGCTTAGGGGCAGTTGAAGCTTTCTTT.

The chain recombines TRBV7-2 with TRBJ2-7; no clear D. The germline gives CDR1 SGHTA, CDR2 FQGNSA. This CDR3 is 15 amino acids long. Trimming left V 0 bases short and J 7 bases short, with 16 bases between. The CDR3 DNA reads as TGTGCCAGCAGCTTAGCGGGGATTTCCTACAATGAGCAGTACTTC. Its protein is CASSLAGISYNEQYF.

In its sample, this clonotype was seen a few times. The chain recombines TRBV27 with TRBJ2-7, with TRBD1 identical over 8 bases. Germline CDR1 and CDR2: MNHEY and SMNVEV (reference sequence). V lost 4 bases and J lost 3; bases outside the gene matches: 8. The CDR3 covers 15 residues. CDR3 loop: CASSSTGGLIYEQYF. CDR3 coding DNA: TGTGCCAGCAGTTCTACAGGGGGACTGATCTACGAGCAGTACTTC.